The source of this TCR beta chain is a study of neurological immune-mediated disorders. By 5'RACE with 10-nucleotide random UMIs, the cDNA was made. Sequencing runs each yielded over 200 million TCR-beta sequences from 15-18 subjects. TCRdb analysed the 5' RACE reads with MiXCR anew, one entry per CDR3 protein. Here the sample spans some 55,000 distinct CDR3 sequences, approximately 9.2% being singletons. The table lists this clonotype with many counts. The target antigen is unknown. Broader study findings: Whereas HTLV-1-associated myelopathy showed the most TCR clonal expansion, multiple sclerosis showed the least, with levels below those of healthy controls.

The CDR3 loop spans 17 amino acids. Germline V lookup: CDR1 DFQATT, CDR2 SNEGSKA (reference sequence). The V gene end was trimmed by 0 bases and the J gene end by 2 bases; junction bases not matched to a gene: 12. As for time point: longitudinal time-point 3. Source material was 2 million unsorted PBMCs, stored at -80 °C in RNAlater. The genes are TRBV20-1 and TRBJ1-2; 7 positions match TRBD1. The source of this sequence is a woman between 40 and 55 years old in good health. The sequenced material came from PBMCs. CDR3 residues: CSARDPPGQALNYGYTF. CDR3 nucleotides: TGCAGTGCTAGAGATCCACCCGGACAGGCTCTCAACTATGGCTACACCTTC.